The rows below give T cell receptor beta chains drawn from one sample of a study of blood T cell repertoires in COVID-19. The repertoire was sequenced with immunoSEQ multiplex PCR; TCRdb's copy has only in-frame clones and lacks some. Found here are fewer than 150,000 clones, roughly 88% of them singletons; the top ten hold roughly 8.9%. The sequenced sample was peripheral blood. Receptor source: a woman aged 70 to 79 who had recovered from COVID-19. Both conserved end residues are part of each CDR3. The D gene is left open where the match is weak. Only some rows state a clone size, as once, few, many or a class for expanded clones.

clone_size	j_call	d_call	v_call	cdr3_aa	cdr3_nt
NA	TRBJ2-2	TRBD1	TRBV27	CASTRTGGFTGELFF	TGTGCCAGCACCCGGACAGGGGGCTTTACCGGGGAGCTGTTTTTT
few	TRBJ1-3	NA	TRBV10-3	CAISDPARGGGNTIYF	TGTGCCATCAGTGACCCCGCCAGGGGCGGTGGAAACACCATATATTTT
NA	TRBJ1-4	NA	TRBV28	CASSLLGHLGEKLFF	TGTGCCAGCAGTTTATTGGGACACCTGGGGGAAAAACTGTTTTTT
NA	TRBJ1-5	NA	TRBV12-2	CASRPCPPVGTGRKPQHF	TGTGCAAGTCGCCCATGTCCCCCGGTCGGGACAGGGAGAAAGCCCCAGCATTTT
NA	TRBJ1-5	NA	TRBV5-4	CASSLRPGEGQPQHF	TGTGCCAGCAGCTTGAGGCCGGGGGAGGGTCAGCCCCAGCATTTT
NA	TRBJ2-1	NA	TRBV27	CASSPSRGLPSYNEQFF	TGTGCCAGCAGTCCCTCCCGTGGGCTCCCCTCCTACAATGAGCAGTTCTTC
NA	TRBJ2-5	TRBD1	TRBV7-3	CASSLRTGGPETQYF	TGTGCCAGCAGCTTAAGGACAGGGGGCCCGGAGACCCAGTACTTC
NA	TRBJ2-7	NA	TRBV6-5	CASRGGSYEQYF	TGTGCCAGCAGAGGCGGGTCCTACGAGCAGTACTTC
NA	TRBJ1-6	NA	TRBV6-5	CASSLGSSPLHF	TGTGCCAGCAGTTTGGGGAGCTCACCCCTCCACTTT
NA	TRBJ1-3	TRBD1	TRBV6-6	CASSFRQGGNTIYF	TGTGCCAGCAGTTTTCGACAGGGTGGAAACACCATATATTTT
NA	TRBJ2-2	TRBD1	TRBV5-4	CASSPAPTGSAGELFF	TGTGCCAGCAGCCCAGCACCGACAGGGTCAGCCGGGGAGCTGTTTTTT
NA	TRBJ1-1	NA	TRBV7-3	CASSLIYGGGTEAFF	TGTGCCAGCAGCTTAATCTACGGGGGTGGAACTGAAGCTTTCTTT
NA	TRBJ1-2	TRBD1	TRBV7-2	CASSGRQGNYGYTF	TGTGCCAGCAGCGGGAGACAGGGGAACTATGGCTACACCTTC